This TCR beta chain was recovered during a study of T-cell memory formation after mild COVID-19 (dated by TCRdb to 2020 to 2023). For the study in its entirety: TCR sequence clusters from the two donors were found to be largely donor specific. Longitudinal TCRalpha and TCRbeta repertoire sequencing tracked T-cell clones expanding and contracting after mild COVID-19 in a couple of donors. Two young, previously healthy adult volunteers, one female and one male, were included in the cohort.

This clonotype showed up just a few times. Its antigen specificity is not known. No clone much larger than this one lies a single base away; base qualities are absent. Trimming takes 2 bases from V and 4 bases from J, and the germline ends sit 14 bases apart. Taken from the germline V gene (reference sequence), the CDR1 and CDR2 loops are LNHDA and SQIVND. The CDR3 runs 15 residues from the cysteine to the phenylalanine. CDR3 DNA is the only sequence kept; it has 45 bases, read in frame from the first base. TCRdb records Illumina NovaSeq 6000 as the sequencer. TCRalpha and TCRbeta cDNA libraries were constructed by 5'RACE with constant-segment primers, with sample barcodes and unique molecular identifiers being introduced. RNA was extracted from every sample with Trizol reagent. Libraries were amplified in two PCR steps, with a second sample barcode and Illumina TruSeq adapters added in the second step. Sequencing of libraries was performed on an Illumina NovaSeq with 2 x 150 bp paired-end reads. Under the source paper's analysis protocol: The reads were demultiplexed and collapsed into UMI-guided consensus sequences using migec v1.2.7. Using mixcr v2.1.11, UMI consensuses were aligned to TRA and TRB V and J templates and then assembled into clonotypes. Clonotypes were classified as expanded or contracted when called significant by both edgeR and NoisET, with noise models trained on biological replicates. For edgeR calls, the cutoffs were a false discovery rate-adjusted p below 0.01 and a log2 fold-change threshold of 1. As an exploratory analysis of dynamics, max-normalized trajectories of the 1000 most abundant clonotypes were examined by PCA with hierarchical clustering. Separately sequenced CD4+ and CD8+ repertoires were used to assign a CD4 or CD8 phenotype to each responding clone. TCRdb passed the public sequencing reads through fastp at Q25 and MiXCR, retaining productive beta sequences. Under each unique CDR3 protein, matching rows form one entry showing the most common genes and DNA. The V and J calls come from TCRdb's annotation, not from the publication. This sample lists around 410,000 distinct CDR3 sequences; roughly a quarter were detected once. Of the sample, around 13% is held by the ten largest clones.

Ficoll-Paque density gradient centrifugation was used to isolate PBMCs. The study at large found these results: The detection of some responding clones in pre-infection memory suggests that pre-existing cross-reactive memory T cells joined the SARS-CoV-2 response. Contracting CD4+ clones appeared mostly in the CM and EM memory subsets, whereas CD8+ clones were enriched in EMRA. Only a couple of mild cases were covered in the study, and larger cohorts including severe cases with pre-infection samples were considered necessary. SARS-CoV-2 specificity of the second-wave clones peaking on day 37 was not confirmed. Clones contracting from day 15 to 85 had balanced CD4/CD8 phenotypes, while a second wave expanding from day 15 to 37 was biased towards CD4+.

Input material: PBMCs or a T cell subset sorted from them (not recorded which). The TCR was taken from an adult woman who had mild COVID-19 (a few samples of this study predate the infection). The sample titles of this study are shuffled in the database, so cell type and time point are left out; the donor was told from shared clones. This sequence uses TRBV19 and TRBJ1-2, and perhaps TRBD1 as D gene, on 5 matching bases. The CDR3 amino acid sequence is: CASSIFLAGGYGYTF. The DNA is TGTGCCAGTAGTATATTCTTAGCTGGGGGCTATGGCTACACCTTC.